A single sample gave rise to the 6 T cell receptor beta chains below, sequenced in a study of breast tumors, draining lymph nodes, adjacent tissues. The lymph nodes were axillary draining lymph nodes from breast cancer patients. In TCRdb, the multiplex PCR reads were re-called with MiXCR into one record per CDR3 protein. The sample has approximately 190,000 distinct CDR3 sequences; about 32% are singletons. The sequenced sample was axillary lymph node tissue. The receptors derive from a female donor with breast cancer. Some clones in this sample may be carry-over from other donors' samples.

This clonotype was counted ten times or more. The CDR3, as DNA: TGTGCCTGGAGTGTAAGGGTTTTAAATGGCTACACCTTC. It translates to CAWSVRVLNGYTF. This chain uses TRBV30 with TRBJ1-2; no definite D call. CDR3 size: 13 residues. Trimming stripped 0 bases from V and 6 bases from J, with 11 bases between. Germline V CDR1 and CDR2: GTSNPN, SVGIG (reference sequence).

This rearrangement joins TRBV15 to TRBJ1-2; 7 bases map to TRBD1. Trimming at V came to 8 bases and at J to 6 bases, leaving 21 bases not matched to a gene. Per germline, CDR1 LNHNV and CDR2 YYDKDF (reference sequence). The CDR3 runs to 17 residues. CDR3 amino acids: CATGIGRTAGGSNGYTF. CDR3 bases: TGTGCCACCGGCATAGGAAGGACAGCAGGGGGAAGTAATGGCTACACCTTC.

This clonotype was detected a few times. A much bigger clone sits one base away, suggesting this may be a read error. The V call is TRBV24-1, the J call TRBJ2-3; 11 bases fit TRBD2. J was trimmed by 5 bases and V by 3 bases; bases with no gene match: 6. The CDR3 sequence is 16 residues long. The germline gives CDR1 KGHDR, CDR2 SFDVKD. CDR3 sequence reads: CATSDSSGRAEDTQYF. In DNA, the CDR3 is TGTGCCACCAGTGATAGTAGCGGGAGGGCCGAAGATACGCAGTATTTT.

In this sample, this clonotype turned up many times. This chain uses TRBV30 with TRBJ2-3; no clear D gene. CDR3 size: 13 residues. Germline assignment: CDR1 GTSNPN and CDR2 SVGIG (reference sequence). V was trimmed by 5 bases and J by 0 bases, leaving 9 bases between them. CDR3 bases: TGTGCCTGGTCTTGGCCAAGCACAGATACGCAGTATTTT. This sequence encodes CAWSWPSTDTQYF.

The chain carries TRBV6-5 and TRBJ1-2; D is uncertain. The V end was cut by 5 bases, the J end by 2 bases, with 6 bases between. The CDR3 extends over 12 amino acids. Germline CDR1 MNHEY, CDR2 SVGAGI. This CDR3 reads CASSPRNYGYTF. CDR3 in DNA: TGTGCCAGCAGTCCCCGGAACTATGGCTACACCTTC.

The chain couples TRBV7-3 to TRBJ1-2, with TRBD1 matching 7 bases. Losses at the gene ends were 4 bases for V and 6 bases for J; bases not matched to a gene: 8. This CDR3 contains 14 residues. Germline V gene sequence: CDR1 SGHTA, CDR2 FQGTGA. CDR3 coding DNA: TGTGCCAGCAGCTGCGCAGGGGGGGGTAATGGCTACACCTTC. Its protein product is CASSCAGGGNGYTF.